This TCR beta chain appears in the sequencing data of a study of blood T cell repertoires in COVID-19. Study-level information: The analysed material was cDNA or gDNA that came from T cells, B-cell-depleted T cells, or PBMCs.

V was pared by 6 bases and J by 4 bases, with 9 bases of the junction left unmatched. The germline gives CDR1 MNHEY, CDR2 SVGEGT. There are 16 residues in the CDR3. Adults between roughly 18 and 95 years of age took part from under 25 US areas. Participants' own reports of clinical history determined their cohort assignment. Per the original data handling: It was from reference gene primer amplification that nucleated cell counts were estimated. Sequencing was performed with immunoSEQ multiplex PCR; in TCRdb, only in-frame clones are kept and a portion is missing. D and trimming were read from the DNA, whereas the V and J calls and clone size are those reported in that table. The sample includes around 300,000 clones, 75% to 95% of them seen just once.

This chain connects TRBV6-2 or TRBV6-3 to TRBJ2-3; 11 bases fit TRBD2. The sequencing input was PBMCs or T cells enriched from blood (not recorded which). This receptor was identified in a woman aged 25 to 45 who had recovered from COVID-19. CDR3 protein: CASSHPGLADSDTQYF. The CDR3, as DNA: TGTGCCAGCAGCCATCCGGGACTAGCGGACTCAGATACGCAGTATTTT.